The rows below give T cell receptor beta chains drawn from one sample of a study of cytomegalovirus exposure and HLA in healthy donors. Some clones are missing from TCRdb's copy, which holds only in-frame ones; the method was immunoSEQ multiplex PCR. In the table there are around 200,000 clones, 60% to 80% of which are singletons. Input material: PBMCs. Receptor source: a female donor in good health and CMV-seronegative. Each CDR3 is given with its conserved first and last residue. Each record gives: CDR3 DNA, CDR3 protein, CDR3 length, V gene, clone size, J gene, D gene. The D gene is left open where the match is weak. Size tells how often a clone was seen (once, few, many) or the class of an expanded clone, and some rows leave it out.

TGTGCCAGCTTCCGTCCAGGAGGAAGATCCTACGAGCAGTACTTC | CASFRPGGRSYEQYF | 15 | TRBV5-8 | once | TRBJ2-7 | NA
TGTGCCAGCTCACCCTCTCATGTGCAGGTCTATGGCTACACCTTC | CASSPSHVQVYGYTF | 15 | TRBV18 | NA | TRBJ1-2 | NA
TGTGCCAGCAGCCTCCCAGATGGGACAGGGTCCACTGAAGCTTTCTTT | CASSLPDGTGSTEAFF | 16 | TRBV14 | NA | TRBJ1-1 | TRBD1
TGCAGCGCCCTAACAGATTACTACGAGCAGTACTTC | CSALTDYYEQYF | 12 | TRBV29-1 | few | TRBJ2-7 | NA
TGTGCCAGCAGCCTCGGGACAGGGCCCCATGAGCAGTTCTTC | CASSLGTGPHEQFF | 14 | TRBV7-6 | few | TRBJ2-1 | TRBD1
TGTGCCAGCAGCAAGACAGGGGCCCCTGAAGCTTTCTTT | CASSKTGAPEAFF | 13 | TRBV7-6 | NA | TRBJ1-1 | TRBD1
TGTGCCAGCAGTGGTTGGAGCTCCTATAATTCACCCCTCCACTTT | CASSGWSSYNSPLHF | 15 | TRBV2 | NA | TRBJ1-6 | NA
TGCGCCAGCAGCCAAGAGGAAGAGGGCGAGCAGTACTTC | CASSQEEEGEQYF | 13 | TRBV4-3 | NA | TRBJ2-7 | NA
TGCGCCAGCAGTCCAGGGGCCGGCGAGCAGTACTTC | CASSPGAGEQYF | 12 | TRBV10-1 | NA | TRBJ2-7 | NA
TGTGCCAGCAGTCAGGGGCCCCCAGCTTTCTTT | CASSQGPPAFF | 11 | TRBV19 | NA | TRBJ1-1 | NA
TGTGCCAGCAGCACCTCAACAGGGGGCCGAGAGACCCAGTACTTC | CASSTSTGGRETQYF | 15 | TRBV9 | NA | TRBJ2-5 | TRBD1
TGCGCCAGCAGTACGGGGGTCTGCTACAATGAGCAGTTCTTC | CASSTGVCYNEQFF | 14 | TRBV10-1 | NA | TRBJ2-1 | NA
TGCGCCAGCAGTCCACACCGGGTCTTCCTCCACGAGCAGTACTTC | CASSPHRVFLHEQYF | 15 | TRBV23-1 | NA | TRBJ2-7 | NA
TGTGCCAGCAGTTTAATCCAGGAGAACACTGAAGCTTTCTTT | CASSLIQENTEAFF | 14 | TRBV28 | NA | TRBJ1-1 | NA
TGTGCCAGCAGCGACCAGGGACTAGCGTACGAGCAGTACTTC | CASSDQGLAYEQYF | 14 | TRBV2 | NA | TRBJ2-7 | TRBD2
TGTGCCAGCAGTTACGAGGGAAAACTGTTTTTT | CASSYEGKLFF | 11 | TRBV6-5 | NA | TRBJ1-4 | NA
TGTGCCAGCAGAAACGCCCCGGGGACAGGGGGCGCGAAGTACAATGAGCAGTTCTTC | CASRNAPGTGGAKYNEQFF | 19 | TRBV13 | NA | TRBJ2-1 | TRBD1
TGTGCCACAGCAATTAGCGGGCCGGCCTACAATGAGCAGTTCTTC | CATAISGPAYNEQFF | 15 | TRBV19 | NA | TRBJ2-1 | TRBD2
TGCAGCGTTCCTCGAACGCAACAGATTAACTATGGCTACACCTTC | CSVPRTQQINYGYTF | 15 | TRBV29-1 | NA | TRBJ1-2 | NA
TGTGCCAGCAGCGAAGGGGGGGCACCCTCCTACGAGCAGTACTTC | CASSEGGAPSYEQYF | 15 | TRBV9 | NA | TRBJ2-7 | NA
TGTGCCAGCAGCTCAGCGGGAGGGGGGCAGTTCTTC | CASSSAGGGQFF | 12 | TRBV7-3 | NA | TRBJ2-1 | TRBD2
TGTGCCTGGAGTCAAAGGACAGAGATCCAGCCCCAGCATTTT | CAWSQRTEIQPQHF | 14 | TRBV30 | NA | TRBJ1-5 | NA
TGTGCCAGCTCACCACCGCTTGGGGGGGCCACTGAAGCTTTCTTT | CASSPPLGGATEAFF | 15 | TRBV18 | NA | TRBJ1-1 | NA
TGTGCCAGCAGTTTATTCTCCAGCGTGAGCCTAGGCGAGCAGTACTTC | CASSLFSSVSLGEQYF | 16 | TRBV27 | NA | TRBJ2-7 | NA
TGTGCCAGCAGTTTATACTACAGGGATGGCTACACCTTC | CASSLYYRDGYTF | 13 | TRBV27 | NA | TRBJ1-2 | NA
TGTGCCAGCAGTTTAGCCTCAGGGACCTACGAGCAGTACTTC | CASSLASGTYEQYF | 14 | TRBV27 | once | TRBJ2-7 | NA
TGTGCCTGGACGATCGGGGGGCAAGAGACCCAGTACTTC | CAWTIGGQETQYF | 13 | TRBV30 | once | TRBJ2-5 | TRBD2
TGTGCCAGCAGCTTAGGTAACAGCGGGATCACAGATACGCAGTATTTT | CASSLGNSGITDTQYF | 16 | TRBV7-9 | NA | TRBJ2-3 | TRBD2
TGTGCCAGCAGTTCCGACAGGGCGGGCACCGGGGAGCTGTTTTTT | CASSSDRAGTGELFF | 15 | TRBV6-5 | NA | TRBJ2-2 | TRBD1
TGTGCCAGCACTCCGGGAATCGATACGCAGTATTTT | CASTPGIDTQYF | 12 | TRBV2 | NA | TRBJ2-3 | NA
TGTGCCAGCAGTCGAGGACTCCCGCGAGAGACCCAGTACTTC | CASSRGLPRETQYF | 14 | TRBV25-1 | NA | TRBJ2-5 | NA
TGTGCCAGCAGCGTAAACCGGGACAGGGTTGCGGACACTGAAGCTTTCTTT | CASSVNRDRVADTEAFF | 17 | TRBV9 | NA | TRBJ1-1 | TRBD1
TGTGCCAGCAATAACGGGACAGGGGGCCTAGAGACCCAGTACTTC | CASNNGTGGLETQYF | 15 | TRBV2 | NA | TRBJ2-5 | TRBD1
TGCGCCAGCAGCTTGGATCCGGGACAGGGCTTTGAGCAGTTCTTC | CASSLDPGQGFEQFF | 15 | TRBV5-1 | once | TRBJ2-1 | TRBD1
TGTGCCAGCAGCTTAGGGGACAGGGACCAAGAGACCCAGTACTTC | CASSLGDRDQETQYF | 15 | TRBV7-9 | NA | TRBJ2-5 | TRBD1
TGCGCCAGCAGCCAAGGTCAAACGGGGAGCTCCTACGAGCAGTACTTC | CASSQGQTGSSYEQYF | 16 | TRBV4-1 | NA | TRBJ2-7 | NA
TGCGCCAGCAGCTTGTGGGACAGGGGGGAGACTGAAGCTTTCTTT | CASSLWDRGETEAFF | 15 | TRBV5-1 | NA | TRBJ1-1 | TRBD1
TGTGCCAGCAGTGTGGGGCTTAATACCGGAGACACTGAAGCTTTCTTT | CASSVGLNTGDTEAFF | 16 | TRBV25-1 | NA | TRBJ1-1 | NA
TGCGCCAGCAGCTTGCTCCTCGGACAGAGCTATAATTCACCCCTCCACTTT | CASSLLLGQSYNSPLHF | 17 | TRBV5-1 | NA | TRBJ1-6 | NA
TGTGCCAGTAGTGCCGGACTAGCGGGGGTCACCGGGGAGCTGTTTTTT | CASSAGLAGVTGELFF | 16 | TRBV19 | NA | TRBJ2-2 | TRBD2
TGTGCCAGCAGTTCCGGTCCTATTTACACCGGGGAGCTGTTTTTT | CASSSGPIYTGELFF | 15 | TRBV27 | NA | TRBJ2-2 | NA
TGTGCCTGCTGTAGGGGTATGGGGTACGAGCAGTACTTC | CACCRGMGYEQYF | 13 | TRBV28 | NA | TRBJ2-7 | NA
TGTGCCATCAGAGAAGACAGGGGGAGCAATCAGCCCCAGCATTTT | CAIREDRGSNQPQHF | 15 | TRBV10-3 | NA | TRBJ1-5 | TRBD1
TGTGCCAGCACCTCTAGCGGGAGGTCAAACTACGAGCAGTACTTC | CASTSSGRSNYEQYF | 15 | TRBV5-4 | NA | TRBJ2-7 | TRBD2
TGTGCCAGCAGTGAGAGGGATTCACCCCTCCACTTT | CASSERDSPLHF | 12 | TRBV6-1 | NA | TRBJ1-6 | NA
TGTGCCAGCAGTTGGATAGGACAGGATCATCAGCCCCAGCATTTT | CASSWIGQDHQPQHF | 15 | TRBV28 | NA | TRBJ1-5 | TRBD1
TGTGCCAGCAGTTATCAGGACAGGGGAATGAACACTGAAGCTTTCTTT | CASSYQDRGMNTEAFF | 16 | TRBV6-5 | NA | TRBJ1-1 | TRBD1
TGCGCCAGCAGCTTGGGGGACAACAGGGGATCCACTGAAGCTTTCTTT | CASSLGDNRGSTEAFF | 16 | TRBV5-1 | few | TRBJ1-1 | TRBD1
TGTGCCACCAGCGACTCGGGGGGGCTGGACACTGAAGCTTTCTTT | CATSDSGGLDTEAFF | 15 | TRBV15 | NA | TRBJ1-1 | NA
TGCAGCGTTGAAGAATACACCCTCCGCAATGAGCAGTTCTTC | CSVEEYTLRNEQFF | 14 | TRBV29-1 | NA | TRBJ2-1 | NA
TGCAGCGGGACCGGGATCGGGAACACTGAAGCTTTCTTT | CSGTGIGNTEAFF | 13 | TRBV29-1 | NA | TRBJ1-1 | NA
TGTGCCAGCAGAGAAAGACAGGGGGTTGGAGGCTACACCTTC | CASRERQGVGGYTF | 14 | TRBV6-5 | many | TRBJ1-2 | TRBD1
TGTGCCAGCAGCTCAAGACAGAGTAATGAAAAACTGTTTTTT | CASSSRQSNEKLFF | 14 | TRBV7-2 | NA | TRBJ1-4 | NA
TGTGCCAGCAGCCCGGGACAGAGATCCGACGAGCAGTACTTC | CASSPGQRSDEQYF | 14 | TRBV2 | NA | TRBJ2-7 | TRBD1